This T cell receptor beta chain came from a study of radiotherapy plus CTLA-4 blockade in lung cancer. Overall study results and limits: Response, reportedly, was best predicted by interferon-beta along with early blood T cell clone dynamics. An expansion of tumor-derived TCR clones occurred in blood after radiotherapy plus ipilimumab.

The table came from immunoSEQ multiplex PCR; TCRdb's copy has only in-frame clones and leaves some out. Among 40,000 to 55,000 clones listed, 80% to 90% were seen once. The germline V gene encodes CDR1 SNHLY and CDR2 FYNNEI. V shed 2 bases and J shed 8 bases, with 6 bases lying between them. The CDR3 length is 12 residues. This clone was counted between two and nine times. Antigen specificity is unknown. The sample in question was peripheral blood, obtained from a patient treated with radiotherapy plus ipilimumab. The chain employs TRBV2 and TRBJ2-2; D ambiguous. This clonotype was sampled from a human donor with non-small cell lung cancer that progressed on radiotherapy plus ipilimumab. Some clones in this sample may be carry-over from other donors' samples. The DNA for the CDR3 is TGTGCCAGCAGTGAAAAGAGGGGGGAGCTGTTTTTT. Amino acids: CASSEKRGELFF.